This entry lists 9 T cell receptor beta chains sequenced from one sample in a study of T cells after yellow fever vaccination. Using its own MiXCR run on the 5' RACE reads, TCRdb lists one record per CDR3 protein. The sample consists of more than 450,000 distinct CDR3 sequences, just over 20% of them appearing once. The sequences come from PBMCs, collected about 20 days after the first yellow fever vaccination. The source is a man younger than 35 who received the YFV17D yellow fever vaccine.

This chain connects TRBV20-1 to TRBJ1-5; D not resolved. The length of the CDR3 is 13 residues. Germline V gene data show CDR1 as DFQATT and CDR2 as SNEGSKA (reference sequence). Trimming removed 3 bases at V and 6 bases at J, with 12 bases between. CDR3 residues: CSASILMTQPQHF. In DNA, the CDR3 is TGCAGTGCTAGTATCCTCATGACTCAGCCCCAGCATTTT.

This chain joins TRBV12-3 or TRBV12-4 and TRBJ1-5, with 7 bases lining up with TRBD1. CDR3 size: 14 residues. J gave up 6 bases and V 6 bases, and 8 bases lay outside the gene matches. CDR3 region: CASSQGGGGQPQHF. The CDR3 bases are TGTGCCAGCAGCCAGGGGGGTGGTGGTCAGCCCCAGCATTTT.

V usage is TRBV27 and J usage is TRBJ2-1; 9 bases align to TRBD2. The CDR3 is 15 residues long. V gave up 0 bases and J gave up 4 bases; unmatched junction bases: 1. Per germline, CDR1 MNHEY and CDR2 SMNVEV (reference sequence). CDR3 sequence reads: CASSLSAGGYNEQFF. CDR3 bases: TGTGCCAGCAGTTTATCGGCGGGGGGGTACAATGAGCAGTTCTTC.

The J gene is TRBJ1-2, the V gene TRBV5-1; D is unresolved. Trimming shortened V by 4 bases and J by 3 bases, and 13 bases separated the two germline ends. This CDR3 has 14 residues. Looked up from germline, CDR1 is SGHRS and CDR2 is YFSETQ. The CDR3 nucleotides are TGCGCCAGCAGCCTAACCACAGCTCACTATGGCTACACCTTC. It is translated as CASSLTTAHYGYTF.

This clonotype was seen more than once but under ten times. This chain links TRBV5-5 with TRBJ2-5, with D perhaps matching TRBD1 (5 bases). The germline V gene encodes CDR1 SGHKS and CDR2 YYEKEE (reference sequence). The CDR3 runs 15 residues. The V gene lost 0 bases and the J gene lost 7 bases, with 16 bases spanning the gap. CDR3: CASSLEQGWLGTQYF. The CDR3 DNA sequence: TGTGCCAGCAGCTTGGAGCAGGGATGGTTGGGGACCCAGTACTTC. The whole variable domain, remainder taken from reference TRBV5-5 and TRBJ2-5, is DAGVTQSPTHLIKTRGQQVTLRCSPISGHKSVSWYQQVLGQGPQFIFQYYEKEERGRGNFPDRFSARQFPNYSSELNVNALLLGDSALYLCASSLEQGWLGTQYFGPGTRLLVL.

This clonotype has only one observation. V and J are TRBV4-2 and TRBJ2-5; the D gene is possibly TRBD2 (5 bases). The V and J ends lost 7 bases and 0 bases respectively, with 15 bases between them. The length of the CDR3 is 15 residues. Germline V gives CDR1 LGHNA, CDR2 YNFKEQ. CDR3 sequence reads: CASKNIYSDQETQYF. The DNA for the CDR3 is TGTGCCAGCAAAAATATTTATAGCGACCAAGAGACCCAGTACTTC.

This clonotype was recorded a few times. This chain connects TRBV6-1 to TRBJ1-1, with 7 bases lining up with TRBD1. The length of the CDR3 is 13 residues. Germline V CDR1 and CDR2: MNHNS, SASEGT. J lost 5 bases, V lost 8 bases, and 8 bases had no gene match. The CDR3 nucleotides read TGTGCCAGCTCCCTGACAGGGTATACTGAAGCTTTCTTT. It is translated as CASSLTGYTEAFF.

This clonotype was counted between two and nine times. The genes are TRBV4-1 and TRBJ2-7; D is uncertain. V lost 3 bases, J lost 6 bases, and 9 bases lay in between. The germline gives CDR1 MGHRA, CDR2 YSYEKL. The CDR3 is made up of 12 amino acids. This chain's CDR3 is CASSHPPGEQYF. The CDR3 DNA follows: TGCGCCAGCAGCCATCCGCCCGGCGAGCAGTACTTC.

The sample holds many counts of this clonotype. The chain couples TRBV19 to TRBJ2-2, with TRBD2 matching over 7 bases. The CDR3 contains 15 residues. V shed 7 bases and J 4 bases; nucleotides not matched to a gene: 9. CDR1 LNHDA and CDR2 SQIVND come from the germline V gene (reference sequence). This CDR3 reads CASTQSGAPTGELFF. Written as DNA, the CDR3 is TGTGCCAGTACCCAAAGCGGGGCCCCCACCGGGGAGCTGTTTTTT.